This is a list of T cell receptor beta chains from one sample in a study of neurological immune-mediated disorders. TCRdb re-derived calls from the 5' RACE reads in MiXCR, one entry per CDR3 protein. The sample consists of 35,000 to 55,000 distinct CDR3 sequences, just under 6.5% of them appearing once. Sequencing input: CD4+ T cells from blood. Receptors originate from a woman between 40 and 50 years old in good health. Each CDR3 is given with its conserved first and last residue. The order of the fields is J gene, V gene, clone size, CDR3 protein. Clone size is given for some rows only: seen once, a few or many times, or a class if the clone is expanded.

TRBJ2-3 TRBV5-1 many CASIQGASGADTQYF
TRBJ2-3 TRBV29-1 NA CSVDMVAGVLTDTQYF
TRBJ2-3 TRBV7-6 few CASSLGGTSDLGTDTQYF
TRBJ1-2 TRBV7-8 NA CASSLVGYGYTF
TRBJ2-1 TRBV4-2 many CASSSAAGTSYNEQFF
TRBJ2-6 TRBV20-1 many CSARAGTGDSGANVLTF
TRBJ2-7 TRBV28 NA CASSTQTGGSYEQYF
TRBJ2-7 TRBV20-1 many CSATQGAGYEQYF
TRBJ2-3 TRBV29-1 many CSVDRRPSTDTQYF
TRBJ1-4 TRBV29-1 many CSVGLSTNEKLFF
TRBJ1-2 TRBV7-9 many CASSSRVNYGYTF
TRBJ2-6 TRBV7-9 many CASSLTGASGANVLTF